This T cell receptor (beta chain) was recorded in a study of T cells in Graves' hyperthyroidism and ophthalmopathy. Trimming stripped 1 base from V and 7 bases from J, with 14 bases between. Per the germline V gene, CDR1 is MNHEY and CDR2 is SMNVEV (reference sequence). The CDR3 consists of 14 residues. Only a few counts were recorded for this clonotype. Regions amplified from RNA transcripts were the TCR beta CDR3 regions. TCR CDR3 underwent first-round RT-PCR with the HTBI primer set. Using its own MiXCR run on the multiplex PCR reads, TCRdb lists one record per CDR3 protein. The table records about 300,000 distinct CDR3 sequences, roughly 19% of them present only once.

V gene TRBV27 combines with J gene TRBJ2-7; weak D call: TRBD1 (7 bases). The sequence was obtained from a man aged 50 to 60 with Graves' ophthalmopathy. Sequences were obtained from blood. The CDR3 region is CASSLYGRGREQYF. The DNA for the CDR3 is TGTGCCAGCAGTTTATATGGCAGGGGGAGGGAGCAGTACTTC.